These 8 T cell receptor beta chains came from one sample sequenced in a study of a mutant IDH1 vaccine in newly diagnosed glioma. No antigen has been identified for these receptors. Libraries were prepared by immunoSEQ multiplex PCR; TCRdb keeps only in-frame clonotypes and omits some of them. Of roughly 54,000 clones in the sample, approximately 80% were seen once. Noted time point: week 5, during vaccination. Doses of 300 ug of mutant IDH1 20-mer peptide were given with topical imiquimod. Source: PBMCs, taken from a glioma patient whose treatment included an IDH1 peptide vaccine. The receptor source for this set is a man aged 30 to 45 with glioma.

The chain joins TRBV6-1 to TRBJ1-5; the match to TRBD1 covers 9 bases. The length of the CDR3 is 15 residues. Germline assignment: CDR1 MNHNS and CDR2 SASEGT. The J segment lost 4 bases and the V segment lost 10 bases, leaving 11 bases of the junction unmatched. The CDR3, as DNA: TGTGCCACGCAACGGGACAGGGTTAAGAATCAGCCCCAGCATTTT. The encoded protein is CATQRDRVKNQPQHF.

DNA of the CDR3: TGTGCCAGCAGCTTAGTTCTACGCAGGGGCGGAGGAGGTGCTGAAGCTTTCTTT. Translation gives CASSLVLRRGGGGAEAFF. The V gene is TRBV7-9, the J gene TRBJ1-1; weak D call: TRBD1 (6 bases). In germline, CDR1 is SEHNR, CDR2 FQNEAQ (reference sequence). The CDR3 spans 18 residues. V was clipped by 1 base and J by 6 bases, with 24 bases between them.

The chain employs TRBV27 and TRBJ2-2; D not resolved. This CDR3 is built from 15 residues. Germline V gene data show CDR1 as MNHEY and CDR2 as SMNVEV (reference sequence). The V end was cut by 1 base, the J end by 1 base, with 7 bases between. CDR3 region: CASSLLVRNTGELFF. The CDR3, as DNA: TGTGCCAGCAGTTTATTAGTACGGAACACCGGGGAGCTGTTTTTT.

This chain joins TRBV4-1 and TRBJ1-1; no firm D call. With 3 bases removed from V and 2 bases from J, the gap between germline ends came to 10 bases. The CDR3 runs 14 residues. The V gene's germline CDR1 is MGHRA and CDR2 YSYEKL. CDR3 bases: TGCGCCAGCAGCCAGACTCCCTTAAACACTGAAGCTTTCTTT. Translation: CASSQTPLNTEAFF.

This clone was seen only once. The rearrangement uses TRBV30 and TRBJ1-6, with D uncertain. With 7 bases removed from V and 6 bases from J, the gap between germline ends came to 13 bases. In germline, CDR1 is GTSNPN, CDR2 SVGIG (reference sequence). The CDR3 spans 13 residues. This CDR3 is CASATNTNSPLHF. The CDR3 DNA reads as TGTGCCTCGGCGACGAATACTAATTCACCCCTCCACTTT.

This clone appeared a single time. The rearrangement links TRBV10-3 to TRBJ1-2; no clear D gene. Germline CDR1 and CDR2: ENHRY and SYGVKD. This CDR3 is 13 amino acids long. The V end lost 2 bases, the J end lost 7 bases, and 11 bases lay between the germline ends. The CDR3 reads CAISEQPSGGYTF. Written as DNA, the CDR3 is TGTGCCATCAGTGAGCAGCCGTCGGGTGGCTACACCTTC.

The CDR3 loop is CASSRAGISYNEQFF. CDR3 DNA sequence: TGTGCCAGCAGTCGCGCAGGAATTTCCTACAATGAGCAGTTCTTC. This sequence joins TRBV6-5 and TRBJ2-1; D is unclear. The germline gives CDR1 MNHEY, CDR2 SVGAGI. The V and J ends lost 5 bases and 1 base respectively, with 12 bases between them. CDR3 length: 15 amino acids.

This clone has a single count. The V call is TRBV6-1, the J call TRBJ1-6, with a possible D match to TRBD1 (5 bases). V lost 2 bases, J lost 0 bases, and 14 bases lay in between. The CDR3 spans 18 residues. The germline V gene encodes CDR1 MNHNS and CDR2 SASEGT. The DNA for the CDR3 is TGTGCCAGCAGTGAAAATGTGGGGCTGAGCTCCTATAATTCACCCCTCCACTTT. Its translation: CASSENVGLSSYNSPLHF.